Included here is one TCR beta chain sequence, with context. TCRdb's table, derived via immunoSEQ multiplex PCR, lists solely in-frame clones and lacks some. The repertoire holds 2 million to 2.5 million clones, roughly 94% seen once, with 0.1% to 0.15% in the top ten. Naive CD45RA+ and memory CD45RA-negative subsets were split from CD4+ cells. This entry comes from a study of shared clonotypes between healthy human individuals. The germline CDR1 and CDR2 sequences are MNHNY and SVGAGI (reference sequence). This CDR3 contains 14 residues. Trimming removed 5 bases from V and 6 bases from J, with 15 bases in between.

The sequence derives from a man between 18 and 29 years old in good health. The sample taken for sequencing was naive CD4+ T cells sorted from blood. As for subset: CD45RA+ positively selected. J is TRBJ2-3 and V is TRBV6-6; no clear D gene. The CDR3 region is CASSPRIQHDTQYF. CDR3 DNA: TGTGCCAGCAGTCCTCGGATCCAGCACGATACGCAGTATTTT.